The 8 T cell receptor beta chains in this list originate from one sample, sequenced in a study of beta chain features in type 1 diabetes. Reverse transcription of all isolated RNA meant that expressed TCRB transcripts were sequenced. This table comes from immunoSEQ multiplex PCR, and its TCRdb copy is limited to in-frame clones, with some not included. The data show fewer than 500,000 clones, about 15% seen once. Sequenced material: naive CD4+ T cells from blood. The receptor set was obtained from a man between 25 and 39 years old in good health.

The CDR3 bases are TGTGCCAGTAATCGGGACTACCAAGAGACCCAGTACTTC. It yields the protein CASNRDYQETQYF. The chain carries TRBV11-2 and TRBJ2-5, with D possibly matching TRBD2 (6 bases). Per germline, CDR1 SGHAT and CDR2 FQNNGV. The CDR3 runs 13 residues. V dropped 9 bases and J dropped 0 bases, with 11 bases sitting between them.

This clone has a handful of counts. This sequence joins TRBV12-5 and TRBJ2-1; 11 bases are shared with TRBD2. The CDR3 covers 17 residues. The V gene's germline CDR1 is LGHNT and CDR2 FRNRAP. J was trimmed by 7 bases and V by 1 base; bases with no gene match: 9. CDR3 DNA: TGTGCTAGTGGTTTGGGGCAACTAGCGGGAGAGAAGAATGAGCAGTTCTTC. Its translation is CASGLGQLAGEKNEQFF. Variable domain in full (rest from reference TRBV12-5 and TRBJ2-1): DARVTQTPRHKVTEMGQEVTMRCQPILGHNTVFWYRQTMMQGLELLAYFRNRAPLDDSGMPKDRFSAEMPDATLATLKIQPSEPRDSAVYFCASGLGQLAGEKNEQFFGPGTRLTVL.

This clone came up a few times. The V gene is TRBV11-2, the J gene TRBJ2-1; 8 bases line up with TRBD2. This CDR3 is built from 15 residues. Germline V gene data show CDR1 as SGHAT and CDR2 as FQNNGV. The V gene end was trimmed by 5 bases and the J gene end by 7 bases; junction bases not matched to a gene: 10. The CDR3 region has the DNA TGTGCCAGCAGCCCCCTCCAGCGGGGGAAGAATGAGCAGTTCTTC. Its translation: CASSPLQRGKNEQFF.

This clone turned up a few times. This chain connects TRBV29-1 to TRBJ1-4; the D gene is possibly TRBD1 (5 bases). The CDR3 runs to 13 residues. Germline V lookup: CDR1 SQVTM, CDR2 ANQGSEA. Trimming took 1 base from V and 5 from J, leaving 8 bases between them. The chain's CDR3 is CSVEVGVNEKLFF. The CDR3 DNA follows: TGCAGCGTTGAAGTGGGGGTAAATGAAAAACTGTTTTTT.

This chain uses TRBV11-3 with TRBJ2-7; maybe TRBD2 (5 bases). Looked up from germline, CDR1 is SGHNT and CDR2 is YENEEA. The ends were cut back, 3 bases at V and 1 base at J, with 7 bases in the middle. This CDR3 has 13 amino acids. Here the CDR3 DNA reads TGTGCCAGCAGCTTGGGGAGATCCTACGAGCAGTACGTC. This translates into CASSLGRSYEQYV.

This clone was observed a few times. The rearrangement uses TRBV4-1 and TRBJ1-2; unclear D gene. Germline V gene lookup returns CDR1 MGHRA and CDR2 YSYEKL. Trimming stripped 0 bases from V and 4 bases from J, with 9 bases between. The CDR3 totals 14 residues. The chain's CDR3 is CASSQDSGIYGYTF. CDR3 nucleotide sequence: TGCGCCAGCAGCCAAGATTCCGGGATCTATGGCTACACCTTC.

The rearrangement uses TRBV6-1 and TRBJ1-6, with D hard to call. Germline V gives CDR1 MNHNS, CDR2 SASEGT. The CDR3 is made up of 12 amino acids. Trimming cost V 2 bases and J 13 bases, with 9 bases left between them. CDR3 amino acids: CASSEQWRPLHF. In nucleotides, the CDR3 is TGTGCCAGCAGTGAACAGTGGCGTCCCCTCCACTTT.

The chain links TRBV7-9 to TRBJ1-2, with unresolved D. With 5 bases removed from V and 7 bases from J, the gap between germline ends came to 5 bases. The germline V gene has CDR1 SEHNR and CDR2 FQNEAQ (reference sequence). This CDR3 region has 10 residues. For the CDR3, the DNA is TGTGCCAGCAGCGAGGGTGGCTACACCTTC. It encodes CASSEGGYTF.